This T cell receptor (beta chain) came from a study of shared clonotypes between healthy human individuals. Details on this clone: Its antigen is not known.

Study-wide results and caveats: Donors were few, which limited the genetic and exposure-history diversity represented.

Germline assignment: CDR1 MDHEN and CDR2 SYDVKM. Trimming took 1 base from V and 13 from J; bases not matched to a gene: 11. The CDR3 is 16 residues long. Assay runs were performed at deep level. Method: immunoSEQ multiplex PCR; TCRdb's copy keeps in-frame clones and lacks some. The sample yields around 240,000 clones, 50% to 80% seen once. Material: memory CD4+ T cells sorted from blood. The subset was: CD45RA-negative fraction. This receptor was identified in a man aged 25 to 40 in good health. V is TRBV28 and J is TRBJ2-1; the match to TRBD2 covers 12 bases. The CDR3 sequence is CASSLSASGRVRIQFF. CDR3 DNA: TGTGCCAGCAGTTTATCGGCTAGCGGGAGGGTTCGTATCCAGTTCTTC.